In its sample, the clone carrying this T cell receptor beta chain was seen a few times. TCRdb's copy holds only in-frame clones and misses some; the assay was immunoSEQ multiplex PCR. The sample lists about 140,000 clones, 70% to 80% occurring once. These data come from a study of blood T cell repertoires in COVID-19. Germline-derived CDR1 and CDR2 are MNHEY and SMNVEV (reference sequence). This CDR3 has 16 amino acids. Losses at the gene ends were 1 base for V and 2 bases for J; bases not matched to a gene: 4. The chain joins TRBV27 to TRBJ1-5; TRBD1 matches 8 bases. What was sequenced was peripheral blood. The source is a man aged 60 to 75 with acute or convalescent COVID-19. CDR3 in DNA: TGTGCCAGCAGTTTATGGGCAGGGGGCGGCAATCAGCCCCAGCATTTT. This codes for CASSLWAGGGNQPQHF.